This TCR beta chain comes out of a study of patients and donors after allogeneic stem cell transplantation. Trimming removed 4 bases from V and 11 bases from J; junction bases left unmatched: 8. Per the germline V gene, CDR1 is SGHTA and CDR2 is FQGNSA. The CDR3 loop spans 12 amino acids. This clonotype was picked up a small number of times. TCRdb redid the calling of the RT-PCR reads with MiXCR, one entry per CDR3 protein. This sample has about a million distinct CDR3 sequences, with roughly 18% found just once. The origin of this receptor is a human donor who was either an allogeneic HSCT recipient or a stem cell or donor lymphocyte infusion donor (not recorded which). It is not recorded whose cells these are; they may come from a transplant donor. The chain has TRBV7-2 and TRBJ2-7; the match to TRBD1 covers 7 bases. The sequenced sample consisted of blood, either unsorted or a sorted T cell fraction (not recorded which). The CDR3 here is CASSYPGTVEYF. The CDR3 nucleotides are TGTGCCAGCAGCTATCCCGGGACAGTCGAGTACTTC.